A selection of T cell receptor beta chains follows, all from one sample in a study of T-cell memory formation after mild COVID-19. TCRdb reprocessed the 5' RACE reads via MiXCR and lists one record per CDR3 protein. The table has approximately 65,000 distinct CDR3 sequences, 16% seen once. Material: PBMCs or a T cell subset sorted from them (not recorded which). These TCRs come from an adult woman who had mild COVID-19 (a few samples of this study predate the infection). Cell type and time point are not known. CDR3s include the opening cysteine and the closing phenylalanine or tryptophan. D genes are given only for firm matches. Some rows mark clone size as missing; the rest say once, few, many or name a class of expanded clone.

TRBJ2-1 | . | . | TRBV27 | CASTENPPLYNEQFF | TGTGCCAGCACGGAAAACCCACCCCTCTACAATGAGCAGTTCTTC
TRBJ2-3 | few | . | TRBV3-1 | CASSQEEGTALGTQYF | TGTGCCAGCAGCCAAGAGGAGGGGACAGCCCTGGGCACGCAGTATTTT
TRBJ1-2 | few | . | TRBV7-9 | CASSLEWTTNYGYTF | TGTGCCAGCAGCTTAGAATGGACAACTAACTATGGCTACACCTTC
TRBJ2-2 | many | TRBD2 | TRBV24-1 | CATSDLRGLAGGLRNTGELFF | TGTGCCACCAGTGATTTGCGGGGGCTAGCGGGAGGATTACGGAACACCGGGGAGCTGTTTTTT
TRBJ2-5 | few | . | TRBV7-9 | CASSPDGHQETQYF | TGTGCCAGCAGCCCGGACGGACACCAAGAGACCCAGTACTTC
TRBJ2-6 | . | . | TRBV21-1 | CASSSNLLASGANVLTF | TGTGCCAGCAGCTCCAATTTGCTGGCTTCCGGGGCCAACGTCCTGACTTTC
TRBJ1-1 | . | . | TRBV7-2 | CASSQTSGYTEAFF | TGTGCCAGCAGCCAAACGTCGGGGTACACTGAAGCTTTCTTT
TRBJ2-1 | few | TRBD1 | TRBV11-2 | CASSRRQGVVNEQFF | TGTGCCAGCAGCCGCCGACAGGGGGTCGTCAATGAGCAGTTCTTC
TRBJ2-7 | . | TRBD1 | TRBV7-9 | CASSSGTGHYEQYF | TGTGCCAGCAGCTCCGGGACAGGGCACTACGAGCAGTACTTC
TRBJ1-4 | . | TRBD1 | TRBV6-5 | CASSSQGDFEKLFF | TGTGCCAGCAGTTCACAGGGGGACTTTGAAAAACTGTTTTTT
TRBJ1-2 | . | TRBD1 | TRBV20-1 | CSAKTGWDYGYTF | TGCAGTGCAAAGACAGGGTGGGACTATGGCTACACCTTC
TRBJ1-5 | few | . | TRBV7-6 | CASSLLEGVNQPQHF | TGTGCCAGCAGCTTACTTGAGGGGGTCAATCAGCCCCAGCATTTT
TRBJ2-1 | . | . | TRBV7-3 | CASSPYPGPGPDNEQFF | TGTGCCAGCAGCCCCTACCCCGGCCCGGGGCCAGACAATGAGCAGTTCTTC
TRBJ1-1 | many | TRBD1 | TRBV7-9 | CASSSGTGAIEAFF | TGTGCCAGCAGCTCCGGGACAGGGGCCATTGAAGCTTTCTTT
TRBJ2-5 | few | . | TRBV6-6 | CASSYDGTQETQYF | TGTGCCAGCAGTTATGACGGGACACAAGAGACCCAGTACTTC
TRBJ2-3 | . | TRBD1 | TRBV12-3/TRBV12-4 | CASSNRGHTDTQYF | TGTGCCAGCAGTAACAGGGGGCACACAGATACGCAGTATTTT
TRBJ2-2 | medium-sized | TRBD2 | TRBV27 | CASKMTSGLTGELFF | TGTGCCAGCAAAATGACTAGCGGGTTAACCGGGGAGCTGTTTTTT
TRBJ2-1 | . | . | TRBV7-9 | CASKGGNEQFF | TGTGCCAGCAAGGGGGGGAATGAGCAGTTCTTC
TRBJ2-5 | few | TRBD2 | TRBV25-1 | CASSPGGERAQETQYF | TGTGCCAGCAGTCCTGGGGGGGAAAGAGCCCAAGAGACCCAGTACTTC
TRBJ2-7 | . | . | TRBV7-9 | CASSPGDNQQYF | TGTGCCAGCAGCCCTGGGGACAACCAGCAGTACTTC
TRBJ2-7 | many | TRBD1 | TRBV4-3 | CASSQDRETYEQYF | TGCGCCAGCAGCCAGGACAGGGAGACCTACGAGCAGTACTTC
TRBJ2-7 | . | . | TRBV4-3 | CASSQDRFYEQYF | TGCGCCAGCAGCCAAGATCGCTTCTACGAGCAGTACTTC
TRBJ2-5 | . | . | TRBV23-1 | CASSPRDTGETQYF | TGCGCCAGCAGTCCCCGGGACACAGGAGAGACCCAGTACTTC
TRBJ2-7 | few | . | TRBV5-1 | CASSLSPYEQYF | TGCGCCAGCAGCTTGTCACCCTACGAGCAGTACTTC
TRBJ2-2 | . | . | TRBV7-6 | CASSTRWAYTGELFF | TGTGCCAGCAGCACCCGGTGGGCTTACACCGGGGAGCTGTTTTTT
TRBJ2-1 | . | . | TRBV25-1 | CASTFGLRQFF | TGTGCCAGCACCTTTGGACTACGGCAGTTCTTC
TRBJ2-7 | . | TRBD1 | TRBV14 | CASSHWAQGADEQYF | TGTGCCAGCAGCCACTGGGCACAGGGGGCCGACGAGCAGTACTTC
TRBJ1-5 | . | TRBD1 | TRBV12-3/TRBV12-4 | CASSPRTGAGQPQHF | TGTGCCAGCAGTCCCCGGACAGGGGCGGGTCAGCCCCAGCATTTT
TRBJ2-6 | . | . | TRBV7-9 | CASSLVPGANVLTF | TGTGCCAGCAGCTTAGTTCCTGGGGCCAACGTCCTGACTTTC
TRBJ2-2 | few | . | TRBV29-1 | CSVEFLFGPGELFF | TGCAGCGTTGAATTTTTGTTTGGTCCCGGGGAGCTGTTTTTT
TRBJ2-7 | few | . | TRBV3-1 | CASSQTVTYEQYF | TGTGCCAGCAGCCAGACTGTAACCTACGAGCAGTACTTC
TRBJ2-5 | . | TRBD2 | TRBV12-3/TRBV12-4 | CASSFQIRDYRGETQYF | TGTGCCAGCAGTTTCCAAATCCGGGACTACCGGGGAGAGACCCAGTACTTC
TRBJ2-1 | . | TRBD1 | TRBV10-3 | CATRQGGNNEQFF | TGTGCCACCCGACAGGGGGGGAACAATGAGCAGTTCTTC
TRBJ2-7 | many | . | TRBV7-8 | CASSQAGHFYEQYF | TGTGCCAGCAGCCAAGCGGGACACTTCTACGAGCAGTACTTC
TRBJ1-3 | . | . | TRBV15 | CATSGHRDGFGNTIYF | TGTGCCACCAGCGGCCACAGGGATGGGTTTGGAAACACCATATATTTT
TRBJ1-2 | . | . | TRBV6-6 | CASSYRGRAYGYTF | TGTGCCAGCAGTTACCGTGGCAGGGCCTATGGCTACACCTTC
TRBJ2-3 | . | . | TRBV6-2/TRBV6-3 | CASSPARLFGYSTDTQYF | TGTGCCAGCAGCCCTGCACGCCTATTCGGGTATAGCACAGATACGCAGTATTTT
TRBJ1-3 | few | . | TRBV29-1 | CSVAGSGNTIYF | TGCAGCGTTGCAGGGTCTGGAAACACCATATATTTT
TRBJ2-2 | . | . | TRBV15 | CATSRDWGVATGELFF | TGTGCCACCAGCAGAGATTGGGGGGTCGCGACCGGGGAGCTGTTTTTT
TRBJ2-2 | medium-sized | . | TRBV6-4 | CASSGQSTGELFF | TGTGCCAGCAGTGGACAGTCCACCGGGGAGCTGTTTTTT
TRBJ2-3 | . | . | TRBV5-1 | CASSPDGLSGTDTQYF | TGCGCCAGCAGCCCGGATGGATTGAGTGGGACAGATACGCAGTATTTT
TRBJ1-2 | few | TRBD1 | TRBV24-1 | CATSDDGQANYGYTF | TGTGCCACCAGTGATGACGGACAGGCGAACTATGGCTACACCTTC
TRBJ2-1 | . | . | TRBV11-3 | CASSHLRKGEGPEQFF | TGTGCCAGCAGCCACCTAAGGAAGGGAGAAGGACCTGAGCAGTTCTTC
TRBJ2-1 | . | . | TRBV11-2 | CASSPSGGPYNEQFF | TGTGCCAGCAGCCCATCCGGGGGGCCATACAATGAGCAGTTCTTC
TRBJ2-2 | few | . | TRBV12-3/TRBV12-4 | CASRTGTPNTGELFF | TGTGCCAGCAGGACCGGGACACCCAACACCGGGGAGCTGTTTTTT
TRBJ2-3 | . | TRBD2 | TRBV7-2 | CASSLGPGLITDTQYF | TGTGCCAGCAGCTTAGGACCGGGACTAATAACAGATACGCAGTATTTT
TRBJ2-1 | . | . | TRBV29-1 | CSATGSSYNEQFF | TGCAGCGCTACAGGTAGCTCCTACAATGAGCAGTTCTTC
TRBJ2-1 | few | . | TRBV12-3/TRBV12-4 | CASRIPGHSEHEQFF | TGTGCCAGCAGAATACCGGGACACAGCGAACATGAGCAGTTCTTC
TRBJ2-1 | few | . | TRBV6-2/TRBV6-3 | CASKPVGVSSYNEQFF | TGTGCCAGCAAGCCAGTTGGGGTTAGCTCCTACAATGAGCAGTTCTTC
TRBJ2-3 | few | TRBD2 | TRBV7-2 | CASSVAGQDTQYF | TGTGCCAGCAGTGTAGCGGGTCAGGATACGCAGTATTTT
TRBJ2-7 | few | TRBD2 | TRBV4-2 | CASSQVQLGIAGGREGYEQYF | TGTGCCAGCAGCCAAGTGCAGTTGGGGATAGCGGGGGGGCGCGAAGGATACGAGCAGTACTTC
TRBJ2-7 | few | . | TRBV5-1 | CASSQGPFYEQYF | TGCGCCAGCAGTCAAGGACCATTCTACGAGCAGTACTTC
TRBJ2-1 | . | . | TRBV4-2 | CASSQDLGYNEQFF | TGTGCCAGCAGCCAAGATTTGGGCTACAATGAGCAGTTCTTC
TRBJ2-1 | few | . | TRBV14 | CASSQSGQEGVYEQFF | TGTGCCAGCAGCCAAAGCGGGCAAGAAGGGGTTTATGAGCAGTTCTTC